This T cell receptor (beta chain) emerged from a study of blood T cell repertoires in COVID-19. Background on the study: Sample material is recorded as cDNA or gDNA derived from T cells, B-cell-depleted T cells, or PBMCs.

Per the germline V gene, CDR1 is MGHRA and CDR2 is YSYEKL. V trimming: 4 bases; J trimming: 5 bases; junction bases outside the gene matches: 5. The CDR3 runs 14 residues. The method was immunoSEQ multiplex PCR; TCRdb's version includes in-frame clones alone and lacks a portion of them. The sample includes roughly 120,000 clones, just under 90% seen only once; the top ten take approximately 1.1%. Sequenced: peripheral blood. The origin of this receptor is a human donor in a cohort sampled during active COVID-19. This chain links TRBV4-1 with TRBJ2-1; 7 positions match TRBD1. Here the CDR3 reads CASSRYDRDNEQFF. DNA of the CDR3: TGCGCCAGCAGCCGATACGACAGGGACAATGAGCAGTTCTTC.